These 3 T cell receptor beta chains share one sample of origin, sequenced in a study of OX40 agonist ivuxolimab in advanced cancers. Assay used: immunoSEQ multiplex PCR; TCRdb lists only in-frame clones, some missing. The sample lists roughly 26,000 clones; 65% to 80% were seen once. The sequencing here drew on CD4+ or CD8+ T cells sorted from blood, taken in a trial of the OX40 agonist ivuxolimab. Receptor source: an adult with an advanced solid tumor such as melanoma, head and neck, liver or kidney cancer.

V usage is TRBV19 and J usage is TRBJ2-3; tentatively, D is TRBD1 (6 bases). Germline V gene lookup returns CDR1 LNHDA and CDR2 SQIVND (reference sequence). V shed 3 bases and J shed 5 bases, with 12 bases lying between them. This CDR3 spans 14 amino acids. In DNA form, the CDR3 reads TGTGCCAGTAGTATTAGGACAGTCGGAGATACGCAGTATTTT. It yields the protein CASSIRTVGDTQYF.

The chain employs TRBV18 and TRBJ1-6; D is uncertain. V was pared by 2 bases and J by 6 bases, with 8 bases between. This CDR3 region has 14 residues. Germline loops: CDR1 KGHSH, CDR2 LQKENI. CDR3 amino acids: CASSPGEGNSPLHF. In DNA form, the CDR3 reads TGTGCCAGCTCACCAGGGGAGGGTAATTCACCCCTCCACTTT.

The CDR3, as DNA: TGCGCCAGCAGCTTGGTGGCAGACATATTCACAGATACGCAGTATTTT. Translation gives CASSLVADIFTDTQYF. V gene TRBV5-1 combines with J gene TRBJ2-3; no clear D. Germline V lookup: CDR1 SGHRS, CDR2 YFSETQ. V was pared by 0 bases and J by 2 bases, with 13 bases between. This CDR3 is built from 16 residues.